The present T cell receptor beta chain was sequenced within a study of long-term antiretroviral therapy in people with HIV. Version v3.0 of the immunoSEQ assay was performed at survey level. Here immunoSEQ multiplex PCR was the method, and the copy in TCRdb shows in-frame clones only, minus some. The sample has tens of thousands of clones; less than 85% are singletons. Losses at the gene ends were 3 bases for V and 3 bases for J; bases not matched to a gene: 5. Germline CDR1 and CDR2: SNHLY and FYNNEI. The CDR3 loop spans 16 amino acids. The origin of this receptor is a man aged 35 to 55 with HIV. This specimen consisted of unsorted PBMCs, obtained 0.3 years after starting antiretroviral therapy. The J gene is TRBJ2-1, the V gene TRBV2; 10 positions match TRBD1. CDR3 sequence reads: CASSDLDRGHYNEQFF. The CDR3 nucleotides are TGTGCCAGCAGTGATCTCGACAGGGGGCACTACAATGAGCAGTTCTTC.